These 9 T cell receptor beta chains originate from one sample sequenced in a study of cytomegalovirus exposure and HLA in healthy donors. PCR amplification relied on 60 Vbeta primers (plus 13 Jbeta primers). The assay was immunoSEQ multiplex PCR, and TCRdb's table has in-frame clones only and misses some. In total, the table holds 110,000 to 150,000 clones. Sequenced material: PBMCs. These receptors were collected from a man aged 35-49 years in good health and CMV-seronegative.

The chain joins TRBV4-2 to TRBJ2-1; the D gene is possibly TRBD1 (7 bases). Germline lookup yields CDR1 LGHNA and CDR2 YNFKEQ. V was shortened by 0 bases and J by 12 bases, with 12 bases between the two germline ends. The CDR3 covers 13 residues. CDR3 in amino acids: CASSQEGGGLQFF. The CDR3 DNA sequence: TGTGCCAGCAGCCAAGAAGGAGGGGGCTTGCAGTTCTTC.

V gene TRBV6-7 combines with J gene TRBJ2-7; 10 bases map to TRBD2. TRBV6-7 qualifies as an ORF whose function is uncertain. The CDR3 extends over 17 amino acids. V dropped 6 bases and J dropped 1; count of bases not matched to a gene: 12. The CDR3 reads CASSPTVSGGYSYEQYF. DNA of the CDR3: TGTGCCAGCAGCCCAACGGTTAGCGGGGGGTATTCCTACGAGCAGTACTTC.

This sequence joins TRBV30 and TRBJ1-2, with a tentative D call TRBD1 (6 bases). This CDR3 has 13 residues. The germline CDR1 and CDR2 sequences are GTSNPN and SVGIG (reference sequence). Trimming cost V 4 bases and J 6 bases, with 15 bases left between them. CDR3 in amino acids: CAWKWGRGDGYTF. In nucleotides, the CDR3 is TGTGCCTGGAAATGGGGGCGAGGAGATGGCTACACCTTC.

CDR3 in DNA: TGCGCCAGCAGGTTTAGCGGGGGCTCTTATTACGAGCAGTACTTC. Its protein product is CASRFSGGSYYEQYF. The rearrangement uses TRBV5-1 and TRBJ2-7, with TRBD2 matching over 9 bases. Per the germline V gene, CDR1 is SGHRS and CDR2 is YFSETQ. The V segment lost 5 bases and the J segment 4 bases; nucleotides outside the gene matches: 10. The length of the CDR3 is 15 residues. The full variable domain, in which reference TRBV5-1 and TRBJ2-7 provide the parts outside the CDR3, is KAGVTQTPRYLIKTRGQQVTLSCSPISGHRSVSWYQQTPGQGLQFLFEYFSETQRNKGNFPGRFSGRQFSNSRSEMNVSTLELGDSALYLCASRFSGGSYYEQYFGPGTRLTVT.

The chain has TRBV28 and TRBJ2-1; TRBD1 matches at 8 bases. The J segment lost 1 base and the V segment lost 5 bases, leaving 7 bases of the junction unmatched. The CDR3 spans 16 residues. Germline CDR1 and CDR2: MDHEN and SYDVKM. DNA of the CDR3: TGTGCCAGCAGTCCAGGGGGCCGTACTTCCTACAATGAGCAGTTCTTC. This gives the protein CASSPGGRTSYNEQFF.

This chain links TRBV5-5 with TRBJ2-7; TRBD2 is a possible D gene (7 bases). This CDR3 spans 15 amino acids. V lost 0 bases and J lost 4, with 14 bases in between. CDR1 SGHKS and CDR2 YYEKEE come from the germline V gene (reference sequence). The DNA of the CDR3 is TGTGCCAGCAGCTTGGCGGGGGGCGCCTTATACGAGCAGTACTTC. It translates to CASSLAGGALYEQYF.

This chain connects TRBV25-1 to TRBJ1-2; 8 bases map to TRBD1. The germline V gene encodes CDR1 MGHDK and CDR2 SYGVNS. The CDR3 extends over 12 amino acids. J gave up 9 bases and V 8 bases, and 8 bases lay outside the gene matches. The CDR3 here is CASGTGGARYTF. CDR3 DNA sequence: TGTGCCAGCGGTACAGGGGGGGCGCGCTACACCTTC.

The chain carries TRBV20-1 and TRBJ1-1, with 8 bases lining up with TRBD1. Germline lookup yields CDR1 DFQATT and CDR2 SNEGSKA (reference sequence). J lost 12 bases, V lost 6 bases, and 6 bases had no gene match. CDR3 length: 10 residues. In nucleotides, the CDR3 is TGCAGTGCATTGGACAGGGAAACTTTCTTT. Protein: CSALDRETFF.

The chain couples TRBV27 to TRBJ2-5; 7 positions agree with TRBD1. Germline V gives CDR1 MNHEY, CDR2 SMNVEV (reference sequence). CDR3 length: 15 residues. V trimming: 6 bases; J trimming: 5 bases; junction bases outside the gene matches: 12. The CDR3 protein is CASSLTGARVETQYF. Written as DNA, the CDR3 is TGTGCCAGCAGCCTAACAGGGGCCCGGGTGGAGACCCAGTACTTC.